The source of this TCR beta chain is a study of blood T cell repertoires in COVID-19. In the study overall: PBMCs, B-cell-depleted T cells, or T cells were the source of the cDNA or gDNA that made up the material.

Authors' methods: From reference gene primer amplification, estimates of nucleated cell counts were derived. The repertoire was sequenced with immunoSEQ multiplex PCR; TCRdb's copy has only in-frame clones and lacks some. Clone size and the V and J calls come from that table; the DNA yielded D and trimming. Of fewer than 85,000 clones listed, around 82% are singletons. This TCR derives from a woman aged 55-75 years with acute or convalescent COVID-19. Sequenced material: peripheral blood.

CDR3 bases: TGTGCCAGCAGTTCCACGGACACTGAAGCTTTCTTT. Its translation is CASSSTDTEAFF. This sequence joins TRBV28 and TRBJ1-1; no definite D call. The CDR3 has 12 amino acids. The germline V gene encodes CDR1 MDHEN and CDR2 SYDVKM. V shed 4 bases and J shed 3 bases, with 6 bases lying between them. Full variable domain (outside the CDR3, taken from reference TRBV28 and TRBJ1-1): DVKVTQSSRYLVKRTGEKVFLECVQDMDHENMFWYRQDPGLGLRLIYFSYDVKMKEKGDIPEGYSVSREKKERFSLILESASTNQTSMYLCASSSTDTEAFFGQGTRLTVV.